The source of this T cell receptor beta chain is a study of T cell responses to AZD1222 COVID-19 vaccine. Unmatched junction bases numbered 2, after V lost 5 bases and J lost 0 bases. Per germline, CDR1 MNHEY and CDR2 SVGAGI. The CDR3 length is 14 residues. Assay used: immunoSEQ multiplex PCR; TCRdb lists only in-frame clones, some missing. The sample lists roughly 170,000 clones, 88% occurring once. As regards this clone: The sample carries other DNA sequences with the same CDR3.

This receptor was identified in an adult in good health. The gene calls are TRBV6-5 and TRBJ2-7; 9 bases map to TRBD1. The sequenced sample was peripheral blood, obtained on day 0 of AZD1222 vaccination. The CDR3 reads CASSTGQGSYEQYF. The DNA of the CDR3 is TGTGCCAGCAGTACGGGACAGGGCTCCTACGAGCAGTACTTC.